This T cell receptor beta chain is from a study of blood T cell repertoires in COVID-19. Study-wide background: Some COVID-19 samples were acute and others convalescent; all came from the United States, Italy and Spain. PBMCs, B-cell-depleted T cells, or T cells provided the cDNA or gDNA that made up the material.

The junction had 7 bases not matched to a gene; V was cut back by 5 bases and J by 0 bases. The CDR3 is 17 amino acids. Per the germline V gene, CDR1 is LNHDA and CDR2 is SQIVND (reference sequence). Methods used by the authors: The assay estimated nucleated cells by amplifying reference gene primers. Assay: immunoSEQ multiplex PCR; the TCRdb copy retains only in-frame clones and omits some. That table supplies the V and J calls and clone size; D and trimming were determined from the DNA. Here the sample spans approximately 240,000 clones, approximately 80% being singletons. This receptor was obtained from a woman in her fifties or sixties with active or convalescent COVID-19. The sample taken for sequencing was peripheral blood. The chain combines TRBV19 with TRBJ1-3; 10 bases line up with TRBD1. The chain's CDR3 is CASSPPGTGASGNTIYF. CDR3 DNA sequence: TGTGCCAGTAGTCCTCCCGGGACAGGGGCCTCTGGAAACACCATATATTTT.